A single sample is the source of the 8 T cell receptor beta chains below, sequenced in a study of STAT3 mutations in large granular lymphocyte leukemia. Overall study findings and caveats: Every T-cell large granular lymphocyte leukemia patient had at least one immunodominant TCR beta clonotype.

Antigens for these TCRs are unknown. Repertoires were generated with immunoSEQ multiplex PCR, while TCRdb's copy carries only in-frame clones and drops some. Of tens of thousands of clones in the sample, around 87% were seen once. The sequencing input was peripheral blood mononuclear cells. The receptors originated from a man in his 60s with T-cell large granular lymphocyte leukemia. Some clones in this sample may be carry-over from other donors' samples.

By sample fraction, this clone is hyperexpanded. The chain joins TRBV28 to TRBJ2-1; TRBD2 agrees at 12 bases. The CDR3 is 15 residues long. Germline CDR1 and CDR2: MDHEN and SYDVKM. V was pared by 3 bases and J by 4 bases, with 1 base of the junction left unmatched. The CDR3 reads CASSLLAGGYNEQFF. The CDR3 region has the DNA TGTGCCAGCAGTTTGCTAGCGGGAGGGTACAATGAGCAGTTCTTC.

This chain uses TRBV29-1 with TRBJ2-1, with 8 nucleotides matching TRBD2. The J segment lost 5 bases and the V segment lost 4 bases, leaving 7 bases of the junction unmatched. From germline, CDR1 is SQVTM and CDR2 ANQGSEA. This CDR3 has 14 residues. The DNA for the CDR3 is TGCAGCGTTGCTCCCGGACTAGCACACAATGAGCAGTTCTTC. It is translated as CSVAPGLAHNEQFF.

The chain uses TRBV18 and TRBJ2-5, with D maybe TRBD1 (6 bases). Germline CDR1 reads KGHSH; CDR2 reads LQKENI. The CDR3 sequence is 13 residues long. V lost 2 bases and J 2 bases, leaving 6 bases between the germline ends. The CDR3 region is CASSPGQQETQYF. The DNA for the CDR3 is TGTGCCAGCTCACCAGGACAGCAAGAGACCCAGTACTTC.

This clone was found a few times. The CDR3 spells CASSSLLRNGEAFF. CDR3 bases: TGTGCCAGCAGTTCTCTACTGAGAAATGGCGAAGCTTTCTTT. The V gene is TRBV6-1, the J gene TRBJ1-1, with D unresolved. The CDR3 is 14 residues long. V was pared by 5 bases and J by 8 bases, with 18 bases between. The germline V gene has CDR1 MNHNS and CDR2 SASEGT.

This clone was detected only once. The CDR3 region is CASSFSGVTGELFF. CDR3 nucleotides: TGTGCCAGCAGCTTTAGCGGGGTCACCGGGGAGCTGTTTTTT. The chain links TRBV7-9 to TRBJ2-2; TRBD2 matches 8 bases. The germline V gene has CDR1 SEHNR and CDR2 FQNEAQ (reference sequence). The V and J ends lost 3 bases and 4 bases, in that order; junction bases with no gene match: 1. The CDR3 consists of 14 residues.

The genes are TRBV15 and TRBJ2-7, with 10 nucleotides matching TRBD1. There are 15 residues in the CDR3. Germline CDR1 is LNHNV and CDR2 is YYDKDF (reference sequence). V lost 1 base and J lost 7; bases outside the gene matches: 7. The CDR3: CATSRGRDRGREQYF. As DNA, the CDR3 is TGTGCCACCAGCAGAGGTAGAGACAGGGGGCGGGAGCAGTACTTC.

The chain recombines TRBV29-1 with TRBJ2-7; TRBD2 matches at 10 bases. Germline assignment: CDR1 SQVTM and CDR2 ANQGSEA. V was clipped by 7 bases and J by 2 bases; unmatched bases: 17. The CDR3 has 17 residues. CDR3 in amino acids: CSASGASGRGGPYEQYF. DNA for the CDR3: TGCAGCGCCTCTGGGGCTAGCGGGAGAGGGGGCCCCTACGAGCAGTACTTC.

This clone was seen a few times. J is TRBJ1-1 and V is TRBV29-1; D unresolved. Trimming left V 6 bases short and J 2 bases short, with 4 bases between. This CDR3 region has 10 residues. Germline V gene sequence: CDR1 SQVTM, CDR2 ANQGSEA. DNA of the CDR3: TGCAGCGTCTCAAACACTGAAGCTTTCTTT. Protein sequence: CSVSNTEAFF.